This T cell receptor beta chain was profiled in a study of cytomegalovirus exposure and HLA in healthy donors. Turning to the study itself: The approximately 120 validation repertoires, a later analysis reported, used the same platform as the roughly 660 repertoires from the first cohort.

The table came from immunoSEQ multiplex PCR; TCRdb's copy has only in-frame clones and leaves some out. Of roughly 130,000 clones in the sample, approximately 84% were seen once. The validation cohort, a group of 130 or so subjects, included the donors and was separate from the roughly 670-subject first cohort. The study, taken as a whole, reports: Within the approximately 110 validation repertoires, first-cohort TCR clusters tended to co-occur, according to a later analysis. The study designated 164 TCR beta chains cytomegalovirus-associated.

CDR1 is SGHDT and CDR2 is YYEEEE in the germline V gene. V was shortened by 4 bases and J by 4 bases, with 18 bases between the two germline ends. The CDR3 is 16 amino acids. To note about this clone: What it recognizes is unknown.

The material sequenced was PBMCs. The sequence came from a woman aged 25 to 39 in good health and CMV-seronegative. This chain links TRBV5-6 with TRBJ2-1, with a weak D call TRBD1 (6 bases). DNA for the CDR3: TGTGCCAGCAGCAGGGACACATTAGGGGTTTACAATGAGCAGTTCTTC. Translating it yields CASSRDTLGVYNEQFF. Combining the CDR3 with reference TRBV5-6 and TRBJ2-1 gives the whole variable domain DAGVTQSPTHLIKTRGQQVTLRCSPKSGHDTVSWYQQALGQGPQFIFQYYEEEERQRGNFPDRFSGHQFPNYSSELNVNALLLGDSALYLCASSRDTLGVYNEQFFGPGTRLTVL.